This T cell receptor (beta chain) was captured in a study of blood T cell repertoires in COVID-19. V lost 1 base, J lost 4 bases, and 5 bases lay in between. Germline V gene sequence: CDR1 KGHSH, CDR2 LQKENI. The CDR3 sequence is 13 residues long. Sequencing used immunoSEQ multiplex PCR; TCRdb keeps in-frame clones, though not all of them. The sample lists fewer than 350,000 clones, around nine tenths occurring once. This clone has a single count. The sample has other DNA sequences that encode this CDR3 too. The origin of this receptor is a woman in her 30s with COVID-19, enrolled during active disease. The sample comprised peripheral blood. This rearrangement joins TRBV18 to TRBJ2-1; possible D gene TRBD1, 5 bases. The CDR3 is CASSPRQYNEQFF. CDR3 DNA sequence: TGTGCCAGCTCACCACGACAGTACAATGAGCAGTTCTTC. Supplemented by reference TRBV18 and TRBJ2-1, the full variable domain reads NAGVMQNPRHLVRRRGQEARLRCSPMKGHSHVYWYRQLPEEGLKFMVYLQKENIIDESGMPKERFSAEFPKEGPSILRIQQVVRGDSAAYFCASSPRQYNEQFFGPGTRLTVL.